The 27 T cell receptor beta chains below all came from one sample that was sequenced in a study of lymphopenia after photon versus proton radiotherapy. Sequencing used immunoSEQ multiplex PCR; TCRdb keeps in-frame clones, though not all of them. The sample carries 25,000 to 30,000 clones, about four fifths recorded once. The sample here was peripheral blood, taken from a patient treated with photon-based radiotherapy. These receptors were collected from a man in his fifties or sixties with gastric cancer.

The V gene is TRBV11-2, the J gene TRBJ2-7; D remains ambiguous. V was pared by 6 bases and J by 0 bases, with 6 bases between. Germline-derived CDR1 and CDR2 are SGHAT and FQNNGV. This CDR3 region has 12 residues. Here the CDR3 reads CASRESSYEQYV. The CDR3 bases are TGTGCCAGCAGGGAGAGCTCCTACGAGCAGTACGTC.

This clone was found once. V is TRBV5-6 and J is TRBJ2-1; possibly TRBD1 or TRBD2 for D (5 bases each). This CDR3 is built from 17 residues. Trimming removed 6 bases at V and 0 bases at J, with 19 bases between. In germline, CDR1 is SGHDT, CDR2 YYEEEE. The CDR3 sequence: CASNDLPGPSSYNEQFF. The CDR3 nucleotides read TGTGCCAGCAACGATCTACCGGGACCTAGCTCCTACAATGAGCAGTTCTTC.

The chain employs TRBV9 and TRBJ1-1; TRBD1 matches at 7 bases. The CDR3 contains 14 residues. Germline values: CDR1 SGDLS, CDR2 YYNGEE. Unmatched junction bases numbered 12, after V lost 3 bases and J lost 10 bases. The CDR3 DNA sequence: TGTGCCAGCAGCGCCGGGACAGCGGGTGAGAGAGCTTTCTTT. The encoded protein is CASSAGTAGERAFF.

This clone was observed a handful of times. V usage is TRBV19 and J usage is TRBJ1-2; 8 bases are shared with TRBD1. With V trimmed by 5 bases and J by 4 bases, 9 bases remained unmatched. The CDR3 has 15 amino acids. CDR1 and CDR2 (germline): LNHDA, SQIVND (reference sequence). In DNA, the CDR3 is TGTGCCAGTAGTCCTCAGGGGGCTTTAGTCTATGGCTACACCTTC. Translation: CASSPQGALVYGYTF.

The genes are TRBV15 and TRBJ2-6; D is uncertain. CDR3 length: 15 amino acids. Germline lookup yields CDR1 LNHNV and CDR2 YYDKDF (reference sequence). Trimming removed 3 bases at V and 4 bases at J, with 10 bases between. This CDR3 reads CATSRVGPGANVLTF. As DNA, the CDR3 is TGTGCCACCAGCAGGGTCGGGCCGGGGGCCAACGTCCTGACTTTC.

The CDR3 nucleotides read TGCGCCAGCAGTCCCCTGGGGAGCGCTGACACCGGGGAGCTGTTTTTT. Amino acids: CASSPLGSADTGELFF. The chain joins TRBV10-1 to TRBJ2-2; D may be TRBD2 (5 bases). The CDR3 extends over 16 amino acids. CDR1 and CDR2 (germline): WNHNN, SYGVQD (reference sequence). V shed 5 bases and J shed 3 bases, with 16 bases lying between them.

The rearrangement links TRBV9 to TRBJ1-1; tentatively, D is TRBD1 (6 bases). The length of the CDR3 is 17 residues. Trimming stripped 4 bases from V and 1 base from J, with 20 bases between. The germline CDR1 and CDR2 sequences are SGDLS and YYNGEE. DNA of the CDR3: TGTGCCAGCAGCCCAAGCCCCGGGACATTCACGAACACTGAAGCTTTCTTT. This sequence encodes CASSPSPGTFTNTEAFF.

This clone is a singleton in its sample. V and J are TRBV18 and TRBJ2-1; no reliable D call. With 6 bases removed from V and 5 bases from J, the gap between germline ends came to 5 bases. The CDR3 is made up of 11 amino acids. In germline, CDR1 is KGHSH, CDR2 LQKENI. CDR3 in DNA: TGTGCCAGCTCGATAGACAATGAGCAGTTCTTC. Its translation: CASSIDNEQFF.

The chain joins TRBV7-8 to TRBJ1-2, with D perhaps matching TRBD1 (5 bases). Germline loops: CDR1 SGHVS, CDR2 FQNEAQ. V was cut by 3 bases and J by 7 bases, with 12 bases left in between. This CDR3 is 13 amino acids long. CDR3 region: CASSFHGGGGYTF. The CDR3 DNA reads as TGTGCCAGCAGCTTCCACGGGGGGGGTGGCTACACCTTC.

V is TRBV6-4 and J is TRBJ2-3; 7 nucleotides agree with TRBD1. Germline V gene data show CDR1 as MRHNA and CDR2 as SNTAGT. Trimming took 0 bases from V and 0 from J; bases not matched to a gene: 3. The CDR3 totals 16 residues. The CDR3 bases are TGTGCCAGCAGTGACTCCCACAGGGGAAGCACAGATACGCAGTATTTT. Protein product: CASSDSHRGSTDTQYF.

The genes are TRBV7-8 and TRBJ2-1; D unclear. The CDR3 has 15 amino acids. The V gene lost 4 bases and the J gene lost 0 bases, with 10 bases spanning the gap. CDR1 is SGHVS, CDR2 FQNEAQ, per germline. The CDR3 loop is CASSSPSASYNEQFF. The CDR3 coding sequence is TGTGCCAGCAGCTCTCCCAGTGCCTCCTACAATGAGCAGTTCTTC.

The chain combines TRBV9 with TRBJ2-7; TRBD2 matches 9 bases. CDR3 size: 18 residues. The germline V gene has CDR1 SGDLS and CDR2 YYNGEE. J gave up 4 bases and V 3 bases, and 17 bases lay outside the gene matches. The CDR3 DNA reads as TGTGCCAGCAGCGCCGAATTCGGACTAGCGAGGACGATGTACGAGCAGTACGTC. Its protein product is CASSAEFGLARTMYEQYV.

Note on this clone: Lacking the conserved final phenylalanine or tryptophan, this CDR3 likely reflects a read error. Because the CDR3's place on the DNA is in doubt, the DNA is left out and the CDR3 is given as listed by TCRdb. The CDR3 loop reads CASRMSGLM. The chain carries TRBV12-2 and TRBJ2-3. TRBV12-2 is shown as a pseudogene. The CDR3 spans 9 amino acids, including both terminal residues.

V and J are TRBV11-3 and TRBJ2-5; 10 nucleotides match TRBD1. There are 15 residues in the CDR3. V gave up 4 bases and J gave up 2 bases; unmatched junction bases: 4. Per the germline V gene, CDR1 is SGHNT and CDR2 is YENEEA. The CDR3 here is CASSSGTGVQETQYF. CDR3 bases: TGTGCCAGCAGCTCCGGGACAGGGGTGCAAGAGACCCAGTACTTC.

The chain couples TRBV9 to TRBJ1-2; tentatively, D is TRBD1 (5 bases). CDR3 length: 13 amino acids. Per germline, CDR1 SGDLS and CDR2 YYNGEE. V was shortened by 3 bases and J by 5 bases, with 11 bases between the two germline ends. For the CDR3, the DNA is TGTGCCAGCAGCGGACAGACCTGGTATGGCTACACCTTC. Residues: CASSGQTWYGYTF.

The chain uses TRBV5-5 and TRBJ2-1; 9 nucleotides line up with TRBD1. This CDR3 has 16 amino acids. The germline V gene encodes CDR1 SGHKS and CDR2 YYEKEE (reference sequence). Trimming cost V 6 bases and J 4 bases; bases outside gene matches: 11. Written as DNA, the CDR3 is TGTGCCAGCACCATGGGACAGGGAAGAAATTACAATGAGCAGTTCTTC. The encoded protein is CASTMGQGRNYNEQFF.

In DNA form, the CDR3 reads TGTGCCGGCGGACCGATGGGAGGCTACACCTTC. It encodes CAGGPMGGYTF. J is TRBJ1-2 and V is TRBV30; D remains ambiguous. The CDR3 length is 11 residues. Germline-derived CDR1 and CDR2 are GTSNPN and SVGIG (reference sequence). Trimming removed 8 bases from V and 8 bases from J, with 15 bases in between. The whole variable domain, filled in from reference TRBV30 and TRBJ1-2, reads SQTIHQWPATLVQPVGSPLSLECTVEGTSNPNLYWYRQAAGRGLQLLFYSVGIGQISSEVPQNLSASRPQDRQFILSSKKLLLSDSGFYLCAGGPMGGYTFGSGTRLTVV.

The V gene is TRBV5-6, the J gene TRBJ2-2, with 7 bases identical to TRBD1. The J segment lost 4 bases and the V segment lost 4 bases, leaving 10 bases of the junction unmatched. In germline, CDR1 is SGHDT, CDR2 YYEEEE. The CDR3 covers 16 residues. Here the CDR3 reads CASSKKTGFGTGELFF. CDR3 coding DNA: TGTGCCAGCAGCAAAAAGACAGGGTTTGGCACCGGGGAGCTGTTTTTT.

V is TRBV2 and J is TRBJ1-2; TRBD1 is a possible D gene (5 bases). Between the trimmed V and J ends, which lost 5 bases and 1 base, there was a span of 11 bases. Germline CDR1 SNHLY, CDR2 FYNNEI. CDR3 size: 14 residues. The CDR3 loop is CASSRIGGNYGYTF. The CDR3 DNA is TGTGCCAGCAGTCGTATCGGGGGTAACTATGGCTACACCTTC.

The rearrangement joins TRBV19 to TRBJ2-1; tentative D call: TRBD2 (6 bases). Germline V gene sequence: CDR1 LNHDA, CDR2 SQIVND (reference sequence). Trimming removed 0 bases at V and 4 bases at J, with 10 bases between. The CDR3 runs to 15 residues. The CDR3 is CASSIDGDSYNEQFF. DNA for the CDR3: TGTGCCAGTAGTATAGACGGGGACTCATACAATGAGCAGTTCTTC.

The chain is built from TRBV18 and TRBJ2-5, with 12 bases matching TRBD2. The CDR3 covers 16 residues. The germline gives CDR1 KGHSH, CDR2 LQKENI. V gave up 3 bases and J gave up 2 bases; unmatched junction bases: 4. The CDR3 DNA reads TGTGCCAGCTCACCGGTCGGACTAGCGGGACAAGAGACCCAGTACTTC. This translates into CASSPVGLAGQETQYF.

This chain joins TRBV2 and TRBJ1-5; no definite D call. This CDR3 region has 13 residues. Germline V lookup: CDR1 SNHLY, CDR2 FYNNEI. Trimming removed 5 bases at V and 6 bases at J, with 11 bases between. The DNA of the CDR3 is TGTGCCAGCAGTTCGCTGGGGTCTCAGCCCCAGCATTTT. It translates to CASSSLGSQPQHF.

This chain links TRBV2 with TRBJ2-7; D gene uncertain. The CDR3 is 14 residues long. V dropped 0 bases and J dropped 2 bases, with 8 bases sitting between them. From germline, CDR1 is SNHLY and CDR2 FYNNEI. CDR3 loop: CASSEAYRAYEQYV. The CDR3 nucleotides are TGTGCCAGCAGTGAAGCCTACCGGGCCTACGAGCAGTACGTC.

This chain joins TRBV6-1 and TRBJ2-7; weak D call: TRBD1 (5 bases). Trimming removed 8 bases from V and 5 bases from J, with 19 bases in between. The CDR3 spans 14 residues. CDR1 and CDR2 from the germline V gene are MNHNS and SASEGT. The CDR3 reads CASFWAGPENEQYF. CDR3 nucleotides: TGTGCCAGCTTCTGGGCAGGGCCGGAAAACGAGCAGTACTTC.

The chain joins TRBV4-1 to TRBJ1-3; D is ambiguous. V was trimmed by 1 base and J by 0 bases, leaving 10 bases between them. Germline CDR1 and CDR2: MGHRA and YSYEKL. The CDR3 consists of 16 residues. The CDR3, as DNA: TGCGCCAGCAGCCAAGGCGTCGGAAACTCTGGAAACACCATATATTTT. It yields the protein CASSQGVGNSGNTIYF.

The CDR3 bases are TGTGCCAGCAGCTTAGGGACAGGGAGTCGTACGCAGTATTTT. Its protein is CASSLGTGSRTQYF. The rearrangement joins TRBV5-5 to TRBJ2-3, with 9 bases identical to TRBD1. The CDR3 runs 14 residues. Germline CDR1 reads SGHKS; CDR2 reads YYEKEE (reference sequence). With 2 bases clipped from V and 8 bases from J, the junction kept 6 bases outside the gene matches.

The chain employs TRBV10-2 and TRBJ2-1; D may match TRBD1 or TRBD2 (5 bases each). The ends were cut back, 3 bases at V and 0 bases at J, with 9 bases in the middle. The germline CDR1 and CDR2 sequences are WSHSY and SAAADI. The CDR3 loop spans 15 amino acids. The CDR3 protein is CASSDSGASYNEQFF. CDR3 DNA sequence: TGCGCCAGCAGTGATTCCGGGGCCTCCTACAATGAGCAGTTCTTC.